This TCR beta chain comes out of a study of blood T cell repertoires in COVID-19. Across the whole study: Samples taken during acute and convalescent COVID-19 were collected in the United States, Italy and Spain. T cells, B-cell-depleted T cells, or PBMCs provided the cDNA or gDNA that served as material.

The germline V gene encodes CDR1 SGHAT and CDR2 FQNNGV. The CDR3 runs to 12 residues. V lost 2 bases to trimming and J lost 5 bases, with 5 bases between them. Clones were read by immunoSEQ multiplex PCR, and TCRdb kept only the in-frame ones, dropping some. The table has under 200,000 clones, 88% seen once. The origin of this receptor is a young man with active or convalescent COVID-19. The V and J genes are TRBV11-2 and TRBJ2-3, with D hard to call. Source material: peripheral blood. The CDR3 DNA follows: TGTGCCAGCAGCTTAATTCTAGATACGCAGTATTTT. Its translation: CASSLILDTQYF.